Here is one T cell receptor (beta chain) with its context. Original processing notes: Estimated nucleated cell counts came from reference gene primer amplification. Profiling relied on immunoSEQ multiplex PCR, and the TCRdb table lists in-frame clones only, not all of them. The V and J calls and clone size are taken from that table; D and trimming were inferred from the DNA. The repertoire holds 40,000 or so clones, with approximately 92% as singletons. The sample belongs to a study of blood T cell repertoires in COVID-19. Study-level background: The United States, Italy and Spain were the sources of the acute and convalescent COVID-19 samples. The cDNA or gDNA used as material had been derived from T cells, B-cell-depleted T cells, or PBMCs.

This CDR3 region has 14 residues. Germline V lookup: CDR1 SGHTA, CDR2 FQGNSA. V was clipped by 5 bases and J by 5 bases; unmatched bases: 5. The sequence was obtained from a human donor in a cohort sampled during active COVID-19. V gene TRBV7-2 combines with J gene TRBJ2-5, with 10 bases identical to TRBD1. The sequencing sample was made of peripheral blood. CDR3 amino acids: CASSQDRGTETQYF. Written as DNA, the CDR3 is TGTGCCAGCAGCCAGGACAGGGGGACTGAGACCCAGTACTTC.